This is a list of T cell receptor beta chains from one sample in a study of T cells after posttransplantation cyclophosphamide. The repertoire was sequenced with immunoSEQ multiplex PCR; TCRdb's copy has only in-frame clones and lacks some. The sample is made up of about 27,000 clones, none counted only once. The sample here was PBMCs, taken after allogeneic stem cell transplant with posttransplant cyclophosphamide. The receptors were sampled from a male patient in his late teens or twenties who received an allogeneic stem cell transplant from a related donor, was CMV-positive, and had no GVHD. Part of the T cells may come from the graft donor. Each CDR3 is given with its conserved first and last residue. A D gene is named only where the DNA matches it firmly. Only some rows state a clone size, as once, few, many or a class for expanded clones.

V gene	clone size	D gene	J gene	CDR3 DNA	CDR3 protein
TRBV7-3	few	TRBD2	TRBJ2-5	TGTGCCAGCAGCTTAACAGGACTAGCGGGGGGTGAGACCCAGTACTTC	CASSLTGLAGGETQYF
TRBV19	many	-	TRBJ2-3	TGTGCCAGTACCCCGGGGAGCAGAGATACGCAGTATTTT	CASTPGSRDTQYF
TRBV6-5	many	TRBD1	TRBJ1-2	TGTGCCAGCAGGCCTGGACAGGGAAACTATGGCTACACCTTC	CASRPGQGNYGYTF
TRBV11-2	many	-	TRBJ1-2	TGTGCCAGCAGCTTATCAGTGGGCAGTGCTAACTATGGCTACACCTTC	CASSLSVGSANYGYTF
TRBV5-6	many	TRBD1	TRBJ2-1	TGTGCCAGCAGCTTGGCGGGACAGGGGTATCCTAACAATGAGCAGTTCTTC	CASSLAGQGYPNNEQFF
TRBV6-1	many	TRBD1	TRBJ2-6	TGTGCCAGCAGTGTGGGACAGGGTTTCAGTGGGGCCAACGTCCTGACTTTC	CASSVGQGFSGANVLTF
TRBV7-2	many	TRBD1	TRBJ2-3	TGTGCCAGCAGCCCGGACAGGGGGGATACGCAGTATTTT	CASSPDRGDTQYF
TRBV2	many	-	TRBJ2-1	TGTGCCAGCAGTGAAAGCGACTACCCTTACAATGAGCAGTTCTTC	CASSESDYPYNEQFF
TRBV7-9	many	TRBD1	TRBJ1-4	TGTGCCAGCAGCTCCGGACAGGGTGGTATTGAAAAACTGTTTTTT	CASSSGQGGIEKLFF
TRBV18	many	-	TRBJ2-7	TGTGCCAGCTCACCACTTCGCACAACCCTCTCCTACGAGCAGTACTTC	CASSPLRTTLSYEQYF
TRBV7-6	many	-	TRBJ2-7	TGTGCCAGCAGCTTAGACAATTTCGAGCAGTACTTC	CASSLDNFEQYF
TRBV30	many	-	TRBJ1-2	TGTGCCGGTCTCGTCGGGCGGGTCTATGGCTACACCTTC	CAGLVGRVYGYTF
TRBV6-5	many	-	TRBJ1-3	TGTGCCAGCAGTTACTCGGGCAACGCTGGAAACACCATATATTTT	CASSYSGNAGNTIYF
TRBV18	many	-	TRBJ2-7	TGTGCCAGCTCCCACGGTCCTTCCTACGAGCAGTACTTC	CASSHGPSYEQYF
TRBV28	many	TRBD1	TRBJ1-1	TGTGCCAGCCTTGCCCGGGACAGGGTAAACACTGAAGCTTTCTTT	CASLARDRVNTEAFF
TRBV5-1	many	-	TRBJ2-3	TGCGCCAGCAGCTTGACATATACGCAGTATTTT	CASSLTYTQYF
TRBV4-2	many	-	TRBJ1-4	TGTGCCAGCAGCCATTACAGTGCAACTAATGAAAAACTGTTTTTT	CASSHYSATNEKLFF
TRBV5-4	many	TRBD2	TRBJ2-7	TGTGCCAGCAGCTTGACTAGCGGGATCGAGCAGTACTTC	CASSLTSGIEQYF
TRBV18	many	-	TRBJ2-5	TGTGCTAGCGCGATCGACATGGAGACCCAGTACTTC	CASAIDMETQYF
TRBV4-1	many	-	TRBJ1-5	TGCGCCAGCAGCCAAGAGTGGTTGGAAAGGGAGGGAGGGCAGCCCCAGCATTTT	CASSQEWLEREGGQPQHF
TRBV7-9	many	TRBD1	TRBJ1-1	TGTGCCAGCAGCGAAGTCCAGGGGGCTGGTGAAGCTTTCTTT	CASSEVQGAGEAFF
TRBV4-1	many	TRBD1	TRBJ2-7	TGCGCCAGCAGCCAAGTGGATAGGACAGGGGCGGTCGAGCAGTACTTC	CASSQVDRTGAVEQYF
TRBV5-1	many	-	TRBJ2-3	TGCGCCAGCATGGGTAGGGGCGCAGATACGCAGTATTTT	CASMGRGADTQYF
TRBV9	many	-	TRBJ2-3	TGTGCCAGCAGCGTAGGGCAGCGGATCACAGATACGCAGTATTTT	CASSVGQRITDTQYF
TRBV30	-	-	TRBJ2-7	TGTGCCGGCGGACAGCCCGAGCAGTACTTC	CAGGQPEQYF
TRBV11-2	many	-	TRBJ2-2	TGTGCCAGCAGCTTAAGGTCGGGGTTCGACACCGGGGAGCTGTTTTTT	CASSLRSGFDTGELFF
TRBV6-1	many	TRBD1	TRBJ2-7	TGTGCCAGCAGCGCGGACGGACAGGCGAGGGAGCAGTACTTC	CASSADGQAREQYF
TRBV14	many	-	TRBJ1-1	TGTGCCAGCAGCCAAGGACTTGGCCAATGGGACACTGAAGCTTTCTTT	CASSQGLGQWDTEAFF
TRBV6-5	many	-	TRBJ1-1	TGTGCCAGCAGTTACGGCCTGGGGGCCACTGAAGCTTTCTTT	CASSYGLGATEAFF
TRBV4-1	many	TRBD1	TRBJ1-4	TGCGCCAGCAGGGGAGGTCGGACAGGGCGAAATGAAAAACTGTTTTTT	CASRGGRTGRNEKLFF
TRBV28	many	-	TRBJ2-2	TGTGCCAGCAGTTTGGCCAACGGGGAGCTGTTTTTT	CASSLANGELFF
TRBV6-1	many	-	TRBJ2-3	TGTGCCAGCGACTTTGCGGGAACAGATACGCAGTATTTT	CASDFAGTDTQYF
TRBV19	many	TRBD1	TRBJ1-3	TGTGCCAGTAGTCCGGGACAGAAGAGAAACACCATATATTTT	CASSPGQKRNTIYF
TRBV27	few	TRBD2	TRBJ2-3	TGTGCCAGCAGTATACTAGCGGGAGGGCCCAATACGCAGTATTTT	CASSILAGGPNTQYF
TRBV5-5	many	TRBD1	TRBJ2-7	TGTGCCAGCAGCCGGGACAGTATCTACGAGCAGTACTTC	CASSRDSIYEQYF
TRBV7-2	many	TRBD1	TRBJ1-5	TGTGCCAGCAGCCCGGACAGGAATCAGCCCCAGCATTTT	CASSPDRNQPQHF
TRBV7-2	few	TRBD2	TRBJ2-3	TGTGCCAGCAGCTTAGTTTCGGGTTCCCGGGACGGGGGGTCCGATACGCAGTATTTT	CASSLVSGSRDGGSDTQYF
TRBV5-1	many	-	TRBJ2-1	TGCGCCAGCAGCTTGTACGGGGAGAGCTCCTACAATGAGCAGTTCTTC	CASSLYGESSYNEQFF
TRBV29-1	many	-	TRBJ1-1	TGCAGCGTCGTGAGGGACAACCTAAAGAACACTGAAGCTTTCTTT	CSVVRDNLKNTEAFF
TRBV7-2	many	-	TRBJ1-5	TGTGCCAGCAGCCCCCGAAGTCGGCAGGGCGGCCAGCCCCAGCATTTT	CASSPRSRQGGQPQHF
TRBV13	many	-	TRBJ2-2	TGTGCCAGCAGGGGGGGACGGGCTACCGGGGAGCTGTTTTTT	CASRGGRATGELFF
TRBV5-1	many	-	TRBJ2-1	TGCGCCAGCAGCTTCGCCAGGGAGGTTATCAATGAGCAGTTCTTC	CASSFAREVINEQFF
TRBV5-1	many	-	TRBJ2-7	TGCGCCAGCAGCTTTAACGGAGATACCTACGAGCAGTACTTC	CASSFNGDTYEQYF
TRBV11-2	many	-	TRBJ2-4	TGTGCCAGCAGCTTAGTAGTAGGGAGGCGGAACATTCAGTACTTC	CASSLVVGRRNIQYF
TRBV27	many	-	TRBJ2-3	TGTGCCAGCAGTTTACAGGGTTCATGGACAGATACGCAGTATTTT	CASSLQGSWTDTQYF